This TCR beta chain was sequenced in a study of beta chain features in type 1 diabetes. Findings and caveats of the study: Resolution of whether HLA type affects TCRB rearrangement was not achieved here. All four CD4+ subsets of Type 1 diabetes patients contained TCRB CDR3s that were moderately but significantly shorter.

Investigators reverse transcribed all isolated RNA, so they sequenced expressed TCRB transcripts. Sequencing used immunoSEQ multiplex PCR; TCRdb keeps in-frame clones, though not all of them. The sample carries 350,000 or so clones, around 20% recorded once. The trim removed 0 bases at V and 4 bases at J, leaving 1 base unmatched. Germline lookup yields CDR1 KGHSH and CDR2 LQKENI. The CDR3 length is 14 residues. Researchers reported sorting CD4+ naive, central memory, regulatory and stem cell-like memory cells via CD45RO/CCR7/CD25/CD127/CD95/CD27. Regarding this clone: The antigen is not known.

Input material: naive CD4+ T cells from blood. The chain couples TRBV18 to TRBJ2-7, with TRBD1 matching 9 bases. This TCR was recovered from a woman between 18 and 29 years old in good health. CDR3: CASSPPGTGYEQYF. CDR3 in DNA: TGTGCCAGCTCACCACCTGGGACAGGGTACGAGCAGTACTTC.